Listed below are T cell receptor beta chains from one sample, sequenced in a study of early T cells in non-severe SARS-CoV-2 infection. A single record per CDR3 protein comes from TCRdb applying MiXCR to the 5' RACE reads. The table shows tens of thousands of distinct CDR3 sequences, with about 15% occurring only once. The sequencing input was whole blood. Every receptor here comes from an adult who was a healthcare worker with PCR-confirmed SARS-CoV-2 infection or an uninfected control (not recorded which). CDR3s include the opening cysteine and the closing phenylalanine or tryptophan. The D gene is left open where the match is weak. Clone size appears in some rows only: once, few, many, or a class for an expanded clone.

NA	TRBV27	many	TRBJ2-7	12	CASSLVGREQYF	TGTGCCAGCAGTTTAGTGGGCCGCGAGCAGTACTTC
NA	TRBV6-6	many	TRBJ2-3	11	CASTATDTQYF	TGTGCCAGCACTGCCACAGATACGCAGTATTTT
NA	TRBV28	NA	TRBJ1-5	17	CASSLSYLTVHNQPQHF	TGTGCCAGCAGCTTATCGTACCTAACAGTGCACAATCAGCCCCAGCATTTT
NA	TRBV29-1	NA	TRBJ2-7	14	CSVPAGDGSYEQYF	TGCAGCGTCCCCGCCGGGGACGGTTCCTACGAGCAGTACTTC
NA	TRBV12-3/TRBV12-4	NA	TRBJ2-3	16	CASSLTGLLSTDTQYF	TGTGCCAGCAGTTTAACGGGGCTTCTAAGCACAGATACGCAGTATTTT
NA	TRBV3-1	few	TRBJ1-1	14	CASSAPPLSAEAFF	TGTGCCAGCAGTGCCCCCCCATTGAGCGCTGAAGCTTTCTTT
NA	TRBV10-3	NA	TRBJ2-5	11	CVISGSETQYF	TGTGTCATCAGTGGGTCAGAGACCCAGTACTTC
NA	TRBV28	NA	TRBJ1-5	16	CASSTPGGFSNQPQHF	TGTGCCAGCAGTACGCCGGGAGGGTTTAGCAATCAGCCCCAGCATTTT
TRBD1	TRBV7-8	NA	TRBJ1-5	15	CASSLIGQGGQPQHF	TGTGCCAGCAGCCTTATCGGACAGGGCGGTCAGCCCCAGCATTTT
NA	TRBV5-1	few	TRBJ2-1	15	CASSFERSSYNEQFF	TGCGCCAGCAGCTTTGAGAGGAGCTCCTACAATGAGCAGTTCTTC
NA	TRBV7-2	few	TRBJ1-1	12	CASSSSNTEAFF	TGTGCCAGCAGCTCCAGTAACACTGAAGCTTTCTTT
NA	TRBV29-1	NA	TRBJ2-7	11	CSVAYANEQYF	TGCAGCGTTGCTTATGCCAACGAGCAGTACTTC
NA	TRBV20-1	many	TRBJ2-2	13	CSARASIPGELFF	TGCAGTGCCAGGGCGAGCATCCCCGGGGAGCTGTTTTTT
NA	TRBV5-1	NA	TRBJ2-5	16	CASSLAVAGTKETQYF	TGCGCCAGCAGCTTGGCCGTAGCAGGGACGAAAGAGACCCAGTACTTC
NA	TRBV28	many	TRBJ2-6	17	CASSFLGRGSGANVLTF	TGTGCCAGCAGTTTTCTAGGCAGGGGCTCTGGGGCCAACGTCCTGACTTTC
TRBD2	TRBV6-2/TRBV6-3	few	TRBJ2-4	18	CASSYSVLAGLAKNIQYF	TGTGCCAGCAGTTACTCAGTGCTAGCGGGGCTAGCCAAAAACATTCAGTACTTC
TRBD1	TRBV18	few	TRBJ1-4	18	CASSQRTGTQGANEKLFF	TGTGCCAGCTCACAACGTACTGGGACTCAGGGGGCTAATGAAAAACTGTTTTTT
NA	TRBV7-2	many	TRBJ1-2	13	CASSAGLDYGYTF	TGTGCCAGCAGCGCTGGACTGGACTATGGCTACACCTTC
TRBD1	TRBV15	few	TRBJ1-1	19	CATSRDQGEGARLWTEAFF	TGTGCCACCAGCAGAGATCAGGGTGAGGGGGCGAGACTATGGACTGAAGCTTTCTTT
TRBD1	TRBV4-2	NA	TRBJ1-6	15	CASSPSGQGYSPLHF	TGTGCCAGCAGCCCCTCGGGACAGGGTTATTCACCCCTCCACTTT
TRBD2	TRBV10-3	few	TRBJ2-3	16	CAISESNSGALDTQYF	TGTGCCATCAGTGAGTCGAACAGCGGGGCCCTGGATACGCAGTATTTT
NA	TRBV6-5	NA	TRBJ2-7	14	CASSYRGLSYEQYF	TGTGCCAGCAGTTACAGGGGCCTCTCCTACGAGCAGTACTTC
TRBD2	TRBV9	few	TRBJ2-7	16	CASNQRGGGQLYEQYF	TGTGCCAGCAATCAGCGGGGGGGCGGTCAGTTGTACGAGCAGTACTTC
TRBD2	TRBV27	few	TRBJ2-7	14	CASAQRLAGYEQYF	TGTGCCAGCGCTCAAAGACTAGCTGGGTACGAGCAGTACTTC
TRBD1	TRBV7-3	NA	TRBJ2-2	16	CASSLTGRGPAGELFF	TGTGCCAGCAGCTTAACGGGCAGGGGGCCTGCCGGGGAGCTGTTTTTT
NA	TRBV29-1	many	TRBJ2-5	13	CSGSGSLQETQYF	TGCAGCGGATCCGGGTCCCTCCAAGAGACCCAGTACTTC
NA	TRBV6-5	few	TRBJ2-2	14	CASKNYANTGELFF	TGTGCCAGCAAAAATTATGCGAACACCGGGGAGCTGTTTTTT
NA	TRBV20-1	many	TRBJ1-1	14	CSARMGHLNTEAFF	TGCAGTGCTAGAATGGGTCACCTGAACACTGAAGCTTTCTTT
TRBD2	TRBV5-1	NA	TRBJ2-3	16	CASSLEAGIGTDTQYF	TGCGCCAGCAGCTTGGAAGCGGGAATCGGCACAGATACGCAGTATTTT